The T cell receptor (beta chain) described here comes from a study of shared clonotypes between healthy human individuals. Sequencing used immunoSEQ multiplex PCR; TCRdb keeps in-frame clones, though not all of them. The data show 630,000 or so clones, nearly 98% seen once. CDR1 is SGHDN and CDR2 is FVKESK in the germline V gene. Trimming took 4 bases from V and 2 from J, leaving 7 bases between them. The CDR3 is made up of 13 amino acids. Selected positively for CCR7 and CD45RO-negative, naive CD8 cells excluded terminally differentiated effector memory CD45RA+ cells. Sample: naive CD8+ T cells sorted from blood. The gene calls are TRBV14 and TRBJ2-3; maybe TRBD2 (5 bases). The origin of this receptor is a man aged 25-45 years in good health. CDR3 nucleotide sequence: TGTGCCAGCAGCCCGGAGGCCACAGATACGCAGTATTTT. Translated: CASSPEATDTQYF.